The clone carrying this T cell receptor (beta chain) came up many times. Antigen: not known. The data were taken from a study of blood T cells in healthy people across ages. General study results and limits: Long-lived and aged donors differed, with more naive CD4+ cells and higher diversity in the long-lived.

V was clipped by 8 bases and J by 2 bases, with 14 bases between them. CDR3 length: 15 residues. Per germline, CDR1 SGHRS and CDR2 YFSETQ. Through a sample-barcoded 5' primer and a J-beta primer mix, a second PCR was run for roughly 7 to 11 cycles. Each cDNA molecule carried a tag from a template-switch adaptor that contained 12 random nucleotides. MiXCR, run by TCRdb on the 5' RACE reads, gives a single entry per CDR3 protein. Altogether approximately 960,000 distinct CDR3 sequences are present, roughly 28% being singletons, with the ten largest covering roughly 10%. Extraction yielded at least 5 micrograms of total RNA per sample. These data were likewise used in another study, on T cells of mothers and their children. That report notes: Related mother-child pairs showed slightly higher but non-significant overlap than unrelated pairs.

The chain uses TRBV5-1 and TRBJ2-6, with D possibly matching TRBD1 (5 bases). The sequenced sample consisted of blood. This clonotype was sampled from a woman in her 40s in good health. In DNA, the CDR3 is TGCGCCAGTCGCGCAGGGATCGCTGGGGCCAACGTCCTGACTTTC. The encoded protein is CASRAGIAGANVLTF.